One sample yielded the 24 T cell receptor beta chains listed below, sequenced in a study of blood T cells in healthy people across ages. Next came a second PCR, run for about 7 to 12 cycles, which used a sample-barcoded 5' primer along with a J-beta primer mix. One entry per CDR3 protein, called by TCRdb with MiXCR from the 5' RACE reads. Found here are roughly 1,700,000 distinct CDR3 sequences, roughly 27% of them singletons; the top ten hold 7.7%. Specimen: blood. The receptors originated from a woman aged 30 to 39 in good health.

This chain links TRBV12-3 or TRBV12-4 with TRBJ2-4; no clear D gene. CDR3 length: 17 amino acids. Trimming removed 3 bases at V and 0 bases at J, with 15 bases between. DNA of the CDR3: TGTGCCAGCAGTTTTCGAGGTCTGGGGATAGCCAAAAACATTCAGTACTTC. It codes for CASSFRGLGIAKNIQYF.

This chain uses TRBV7-9 with TRBJ2-5; 8 bases align to TRBD2. The germline CDR1 and CDR2 sequences are SEHNR and FQNEAQ (reference sequence). The CDR3 is 14 residues long. V shed 10 bases and J 2 bases; nucleotides not matched to a gene: 9. The CDR3 loop is CATRRAGGQETQYF. The CDR3 DNA is TGTGCCACCCGAAGGGCGGGAGGACAAGAGACCCAGTACTTC.

This clonotype was detected only a few times. V and J are TRBV20-1 and TRBJ2-3, with D tentatively TRBD2 (6 bases). This CDR3 contains 14 residues. Germline CDR1 DFQATT, CDR2 SNEGSKA (reference sequence). V lost 4 bases and J lost 10, with 21 bases in between. CDR3 amino acids: CSATPQAGTGAQYF. The CDR3 DNA reads TGCAGTGCTACCCCCCAGGCGGGGACGGGAGCGCAGTATTTT.

This chain connects TRBV30 to TRBJ2-1; no reliable D call. The CDR3 consists of 11 residues. CDR1 GTSNPN and CDR2 SVGIG come from the germline V gene (reference sequence). The V end was cut by 3 bases, the J end by 8 bases, with 8 bases between. CDR3 protein: CAWRNMDEQFF. In DNA, the CDR3 is TGTGCCTGGAGAAACATGGATGAGCAGTTCTTC.

Worth noting for this clonotype: Germline is not matched at one junction end, which may reflect a read error. The chain links TRBV6-4 to TRBJ2-3, with 9 bases lining up with TRBD1. The CDR3 has 15 residues. Per the germline V gene, CDR1 is MRHNA and CDR2 is SNTAGT. CDR3 loop: CASSDSGTGSHTQYF. CDR3 DNA: TGTGCCAGCAGCGACTCGGGGACAGGGTCGCATACGCAGTATTTT.

The chain has TRBV3-1 and TRBJ1-6; unclear D gene. This CDR3 has 13 amino acids. Per germline, CDR1 LGHDT and CDR2 YNNKEL (reference sequence). V was trimmed by 8 bases and J by 12 bases, leaving 17 bases between them. CDR3: CASQQRAGGPLHF. The CDR3 DNA follows: TGTGCCAGCCAGCAGCGCGCAGGTGGACCCCTCCACTTT.

The chain carries TRBV5-1 and TRBJ1-2, with D hard to call. This CDR3 has 12 residues. Germline values: CDR1 SGHRS, CDR2 YFSETQ. Between the trimmed V and J ends, which lost 2 bases and 7 bases, there was a span of 9 bases. The CDR3 loop reads CASSLDSSGYTF. In DNA, the CDR3 is TGCGCCAGCAGCTTAGACTCCTCTGGCTACACCTTC. Looking up the rest from reference TRBV5-1 and TRBJ1-2 gives the full variable domain: KAGVTQTPRYLIKTRGQQVTLSCSPISGHRSVSWYQQTPGQGLQFLFEYFSETQRNKGNFPGRFSGRQFSNSRSEMNVSTLELGDSALYLCASSLDSSGYTFGSGTRLTVV.

The sample holds a few counts of this clonotype. The chain couples TRBV28 to TRBJ2-5; D is unresolved. Trimming cost V 8 bases and J 4 bases, with 8 bases left between them. CDR3 size: 11 residues. Germline V gene data show CDR1 as MDHEN and CDR2 as SYDVKM. CDR3 sequence (DNA): TGTGCCAGCTGCCAACGAGAGACCCAGTACTTC. Amino acid sequence: CASCQRETQYF.

The chain employs TRBV7-9 and TRBJ2-1; 8 bases agree with TRBD2. The germline gives CDR1 SEHNR, CDR2 FQNEAQ (reference sequence). Germline trimming cut 1 base from V and 8 bases from J; bases unmatched to any gene: 7. CDR3 length: 15 amino acids. The DNA of the CDR3 is TGTGCCAGCAGCTTAGGTAGCGGGGATGGGGATGAGCAGTTCTTC. Residues: CASSLGSGDGDEQFF.

J is TRBJ2-1 and V is TRBV28, with 8 bases lining up with TRBD1. V trimming: 4 bases; J trimming: 5 bases; junction bases outside the gene matches: 10. The CDR3 contains 16 residues. The germline V gene encodes CDR1 MDHEN and CDR2 SYDVKM. The CDR3 loop reads CASSYIGQGGNNEQFF. As DNA, the CDR3 is TGTGCCAGCAGTTATATCGGACAGGGCGGCAACAATGAGCAGTTCTTC.

Many counts were recorded for this clonotype. The chain recombines TRBV10-2 with TRBJ2-7; D is unclear. V gave up 6 bases and J gave up 2 bases, with 11 bases separating them. CDR1 is WSHSY and CDR2 is SAAADI in the germline V gene. The length of the CDR3 is 13 residues. DNA of the CDR3: TGCGCCAGCAGACGTGACACCGCCTACGAGCAGTACTTC. This codes for CASRRDTAYEQYF.

This rearrangement joins TRBV14 to TRBJ2-1; 10 bases are shared with TRBD2. Germline CDR1 reads SGHDN; CDR2 reads FVKESK. V was pared by 5 bases and J by 9 bases, with 10 bases of the junction left unmatched. This CDR3 comprises 15 residues. CDR3 region: CASSTPSGRLGEQFF. The DNA of the CDR3 is TGTGCCAGCAGCACTCCTAGCGGGAGACTCGGTGAGCAGTTCTTC. The entire variable domain, with the rest obtained from reference TRBV14 and TRBJ2-1, is as follows: EAGVTQFPSHSVIEKGQTVTLRCDPISGHDNLYWYRRVMGKEIKFLLHFVKESKQDESGMPNNRFLAERTGGTYSTLKVQPAELEDSGVYFCASSTPSGRLGEQFFGPGTRLTVL.

This chain connects TRBV5-1 to TRBJ1-1; D call uncertain. Trimming took off 4 bases at V and 5 bases at J, with 12 bases between the two ends. The CDR3 sequence is 13 residues long. Germline assignment: CDR1 SGHRS and CDR2 YFSETQ. CDR3 protein: CASSREVRTEAFF. CDR3 coding DNA: TGCGCCAGCAGCCGGGAGGTCCGGACTGAAGCTTTCTTT. Filled out from reference TRBV5-1 and TRBJ1-1, the complete variable domain reads KAGVTQTPRYLIKTRGQQVTLSCSPISGHRSVSWYQQTPGQGLQFLFEYFSETQRNKGNFPGRFSGRQFSNSRSEMNVSTLELGDSALYLCASSREVRTEAFFGQGTRLTVV.

Note on this clonotype: One end of the junction fails to match germline, which may point to a read error. The genes are TRBV28 and TRBJ2-6; weak D call: TRBD2 (7 bases). Germline-derived CDR1 and CDR2 are MDHEN and SYDVKM. The CDR3 runs to 18 residues. The chain's CDR3 is CASSLAGAQFSGANALTF. CDR3 coding DNA: TGTGCCAGCAGTTTGGCGGGGGCCCAATTCTCTGGGGCCAACGCCCTGACTTTC.

The V gene is TRBV4-1, the J gene TRBJ2-7; 7 positions match TRBD1. The CDR3 loop spans 15 amino acids. Per germline, CDR1 MGHRA and CDR2 YSYEKL. J was trimmed by 5 bases and V by 3 bases; bases with no gene match: 10. The CDR3 region is CASSQETGLQHEQYF. The CDR3 bases are TGCGCCAGCAGCCAGGAGACAGGGCTCCAACACGAGCAGTACTTC.

The rearrangement links TRBV13 to TRBJ1-5; D may be TRBD1 (6 bases). V was clipped by 1 base and J by 9 bases, with 10 bases between them. Germline CDR1 PRHDT, CDR2 FYEKMQ (reference sequence). The CDR3 is 13 amino acids. The CDR3 loop is CASSLDRAVPQHF. The DNA for the CDR3 is TGTGCCAGCAGCTTAGACAGGGCTGTGCCCCAGCATTTT.

There are a few counts of this clonotype. In DNA, the CDR3 is TGTGCCAGCAGTTACTTACAGGGGGCGCGTTACAATGAGCAGTTCTTC. As protein: CASSYLQGARYNEQFF. The chain links TRBV6-6 to TRBJ2-1; 9 nucleotides match TRBD1. V lost 1 base, J lost 4 bases, and 5 bases stayed unmatched. The CDR3 length is 16 residues. CDR1 and CDR2 (germline): MNHNY, SVGAGI (reference sequence).

The sample holds many counts of this clonotype. This chain connects TRBV10-3 to TRBJ2-3, with TRBD1 matching 9 bases. Germline CDR1 is ENHRY and CDR2 is SYGVKD. Trimming took 6 bases from V and 0 from J; bases not matched to a gene: 19. CDR3 size: 20 residues. This CDR3 reads CAIRAGTGLNTSISTDTQYF. The CDR3 DNA is TGTGCCATCAGGGCCGGGACAGGGTTAAATACCTCTATTAGCACAGATACGCAGTATTTT.

This clonotype was detected only once. A read error may be the cause here, since a much bigger clone is one base away. The rearrangement uses TRBV4-3 and TRBJ1-2; D is perhaps TRBD1 (6 bases). This CDR3 has 14 residues. Germline CDR1 is LGHNA and CDR2 is YSLEER. CDR3 DNA: TGCTCCAGCAGCCAACCAGGGGCCGACTATGGCTACACCTTC. Protein sequence: CSSSQPGADYGYTF.

On this clonotype: At one of its ends the junction is not consistent with the germline gene, which may arise from a read error. The V call is TRBV7-2, the J call TRBJ2-3, with 7 bases that match TRBD1. Per the germline V gene, CDR1 is SGHTA and CDR2 is FQGNSA. The CDR3 covers 16 residues. The CDR3 region has the DNA TGTGCCTGCAGCTTAGTTTTAGGGGGCCTCACAGATACGCAGTATTTT. Translation: CACSLVLGGLTDTQYF. Using reference TRBV7-2 and TRBJ2-3 for the parts outside the CDR3, the full variable domain is GAGVSQSPSNKVTEKGKDVELRCDPISGHTALYWYRQSLGQGLEFLIYFQGNSAPDKSGLPSDRFSAERTGGSVSTLTIQRTQQEDSAVYLCACSLVLGGLTDTQYFGPGTRLTVL.

This clonotype was recorded many times. This rearrangement joins TRBV20-1 to TRBJ1-2; the match to TRBD1 covers 7 bases. With V trimmed by 1 base and J by 7 bases, 9 bases remained unmatched. The CDR3 extends over 14 amino acids. Looked up from germline, CDR1 is DFQATT and CDR2 is SNEGSKA (reference sequence). In nucleotides, the CDR3 is TGCAGTGCTAGAGTGGAGACAGGGAATTTTGGCTACACCTTC. This gives the protein CSARVETGNFGYTF.

This clonotype came up a few times. The chain employs TRBV7-9 and TRBJ2-1, with D possibly matching TRBD1 (6 bases). Germline V gene lookup returns CDR1 SEHNR and CDR2 FQNEAQ (reference sequence). Trimming removed 4 bases at V and 8 bases at J, with 15 bases between. The CDR3 sequence is 14 residues long. Here the CDR3 DNA reads TGTGCCAGCAGCTCACAGGGTCTGGGGGATGAGCAGTTCTTC. Translated, it gives CASSSQGLGDEQFF. The whole variable domain, remainder taken from reference TRBV7-9 and TRBJ2-1, is DTGVSQNPRHKITKRGQNVTFRCDPISEHNRLYWYRQTLGQGPEFLTYFQNEAQLEKSRLLSDRFSAERPKGSFSTLEIQRTEQGDSAMYLCASSSQGLGDEQFFGPGTRLTVL.

The rearrangement uses TRBV12-5 and TRBJ2-4, with D possibly being TRBD1 (6 bases). Germline values: CDR1 LGHNT, CDR2 FRNRAP. V dropped 6 bases and J dropped 5 bases, with 14 bases sitting between them. The CDR3 loop spans 14 amino acids. CDR3 amino acids: CASGDGTPQNIQYF. Here the CDR3 DNA reads TGTGCTAGTGGGGACGGGACACCTCAAAACATTCAGTACTTC.

Regarding this clonotype: This sequence may be a read error, since a much larger clone differs from it by one base. The chain is built from TRBV15 and TRBJ2-7; no definite D call. Germline CDR1 is LNHNV and CDR2 is YYDKDF (reference sequence). The CDR3 extends over 14 amino acids. The CDR3 loop is CATGRRSVGFEQYF. The CDR3 DNA reads TGTGCCACCGGCAGGCGTTCGGTGGGCTTCGAGCAGTACTTC.